One sample yielded the 7 T cell receptor beta chains listed below, sequenced in a study of T cells in Graves' hyperthyroidism and ophthalmopathy. Amplified TCR beta CDR3 regions derived from RNA transcripts. The primer set for the first-round RT-PCR of the TCR CDR3 was HTBI. TCRdb reprocessed the multiplex PCR reads via MiXCR and lists one record per CDR3 protein. The sample contains some 570,000 distinct CDR3 sequences, approximately 15% of which appear only once. The sequenced material came from blood. These receptor sequences come from a young woman with Graves' ophthalmopathy.

This clonotype was detected many times. This chain links TRBV5-8 with TRBJ1-5; the D gene is possibly TRBD1 (5 bases). This CDR3 comprises 14 residues. V was pared by 0 bases and J by 9 bases, with 13 bases between. CDR1 is SGHTS, CDR2 YDEGEE, per germline. Here the CDR3 DNA reads TGTGCCAGCAGCTTGGATGTCGGGGGTCGGCCCCAGCATTTT. It translates to CASSLDVGGRPQHF.

This clonotype was counted a few times. This rearrangement joins TRBV6-5 to TRBJ1-2; D perhaps matches TRBD1 (6 bases). There are 13 residues in the CDR3. Germline lookup yields CDR1 MNHEY and CDR2 SVGAGI. V was cut by 2 bases and J by 8 bases, with 12 bases left in between. The CDR3 bases are TGTGCCAGCAGTTACGGGGGGGCGGGCGGCTACACCTTC. This codes for CASSYGGAGGYTF.

The table lists this clonotype with many counts. Here the CDR3 DNA reads TGTGCCTGGAGGGTAGCGGGAGGGCACGAGCAGTACTTC. Translating it yields CAWRVAGGHEQYF. The chain links TRBV30 to TRBJ2-7; 11 bases align to TRBD2. CDR3 length: 13 residues. Germline V gene lookup returns CDR1 GTSNPN and CDR2 SVGIG (reference sequence). With V trimmed by 3 bases and J by 5 bases, 3 bases remained unmatched. Full variable domain (rest looked up from reference TRBV30 and TRBJ2-7): SQTIHQWPATLVQPVGSPLSLECTVEGTSNPNLYWYRQAAGRGLQLLFYSVGIGQISSEVPQNLSASRPQDRQFILSSKKLLLSDSGFYLCAWRVAGGHEQYFGPGTRLTVT.

This clonotype was recorded many times. V gene TRBV11-2 combines with J gene TRBJ1-2; a weak D match, TRBD1 (5 bases). Per germline, CDR1 SGHAT and CDR2 FQNNGV. V lost 1 base and J 6 bases, leaving 9 bases between the germline ends. CDR3 size: 13 residues. CDR3 sequence reads: CASSLVPGHGYTF. CDR3 nucleotide sequence: TGTGCCAGCAGCTTAGTTCCAGGGCATGGCTACACCTTC.

The genes are TRBV6-1 and TRBJ1-1; 7 nucleotides agree with TRBD1. CDR3 size: 14 residues. Germline V lookup: CDR1 MNHNS, CDR2 SASEGT. J lost 3 bases, V lost 5 bases, and 6 bases had no gene match. Here the CDR3 reads CASSFIDRDTEAFF. DNA of the CDR3: TGTGCCAGCAGTTTCATCGACAGGGACACTGAAGCTTTCTTT.

This rearrangement joins TRBV7-8 to TRBJ1-1, with D perhaps matching TRBD1 (5 bases). This CDR3 is 16 amino acids long. V lost 5 bases and J lost 2, with 18 bases in between. Germline V CDR1 and CDR2: SGHVS, FQNEAQ. CDR3 nucleotides: TGTGCCAGCAGCCTCCACGGTGGGGGAATTAACACTGAAGCTTTCTTT. Its translation is CASSLHGGGINTEAFF.

This clonotype was picked up a small number of times. V gene TRBV2 combines with J gene TRBJ2-5; D call uncertain. CDR1 SNHLY and CDR2 FYNNEI come from the germline V gene. CDR3 size: 13 residues. V dropped 2 bases and J dropped 2 bases, with 6 bases sitting between them. CDR3 amino acids: CASSEYGQETQYF. The CDR3 nucleotides read TGTGCCAGCAGTGAATATGGACAAGAGACCCAGTACTTC.